This TCR beta chain is from a study of T cell responses to AZD1222 COVID-19 vaccine. Study information: Pooling was applied to second doses at about 4 or about 12 weeks. Overall study results and limits: Nearly half of spike-specific TCRs reportedly target unmutated variant regions. Spike was spanned by vaccine-associated CD4 TCRs, with dominance at 160-218 and 743-854.

Of note for this clone: As yet, its antigen is unknown.

The V and J ends lost 4 bases and 2 bases respectively, with 12 bases between them. This CDR3 region has 15 residues. Germline CDR1 SNHLY, CDR2 FYNNEI. Here immunoSEQ multiplex PCR was the method, and the copy in TCRdb shows in-frame clones only, minus some. The data contain about 140,000 clones, approximately 90% of them seen just once; the ten biggest clones take up 1.3% to 1.5%. The clonotype comes from an adult in good health. Source: peripheral blood, taken on day 0 of AZD1222 vaccination. The chain joins TRBV2 to TRBJ1-3; D is perhaps TRBD1 (5 bases). CDR3 nucleotides: TGTGCCAGCAGTGCTGGGGGGGTCCCTGGAAACACCATATATTTT. The encoded protein is CASSAGGVPGNTIYF.